This T cell receptor (beta chain) was found in a study of T cells in Graves' hyperthyroidism and ophthalmopathy. Study in general: Peripheral blood was taken when the disease was first diagnosed, before any treatment began.

This clonotype was recorded at least ten times. Amplified TCR beta CDR3 regions came from RNA transcripts. HTBI primers were the set used in a first-round RT-PCR of the TCR CDR3. TCRdb processed the multiplex PCR reads anew with MiXCR; each CDR3 protein has one entry. The sample consists of 300,000 to 450,000 distinct CDR3 sequences, 15% to 20% of them appearing once. The CDR3 contains 15 residues. The V and J ends lost 1 base and 5 bases respectively, with 15 bases between them. Germline V gene data show CDR1 as MDHEN and CDR2 as SYDVKM. The sequence was collected from a woman between 35 and 50 years old with Graves' ophthalmopathy. The V and J genes are TRBV28 and TRBJ2-7; D not certain. Sequenced: blood. Written as DNA, the CDR3 is TGTGCCAGCAGTTTATTGCCCCCCTCTGTCGACGAGCAGTACTTC. Translating gives CASSLLPPSVDEQYF.